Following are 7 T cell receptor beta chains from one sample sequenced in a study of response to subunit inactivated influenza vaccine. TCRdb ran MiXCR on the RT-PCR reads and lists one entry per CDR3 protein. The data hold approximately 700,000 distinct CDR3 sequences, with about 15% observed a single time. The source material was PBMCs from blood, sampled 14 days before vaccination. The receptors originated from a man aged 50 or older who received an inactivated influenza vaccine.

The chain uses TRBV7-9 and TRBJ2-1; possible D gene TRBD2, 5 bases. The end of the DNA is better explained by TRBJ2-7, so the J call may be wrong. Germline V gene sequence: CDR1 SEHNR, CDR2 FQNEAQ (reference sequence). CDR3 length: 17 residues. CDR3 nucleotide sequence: TGTGCCAGCAGCCCTAAGCCTGGCGAGGGCACCTCCAATGAGCAGTACTTC. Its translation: CASSPKPGEGTSNEQYF.

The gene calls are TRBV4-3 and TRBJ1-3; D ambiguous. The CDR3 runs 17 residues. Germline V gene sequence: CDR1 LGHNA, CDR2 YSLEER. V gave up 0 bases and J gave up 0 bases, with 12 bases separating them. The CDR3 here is CASSQEGPSGSGNTIYF. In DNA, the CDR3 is TGCGCCAGCAGCCAAGAGGGTCCCTCTGGCTCTGGAAACACCATATATTTT.

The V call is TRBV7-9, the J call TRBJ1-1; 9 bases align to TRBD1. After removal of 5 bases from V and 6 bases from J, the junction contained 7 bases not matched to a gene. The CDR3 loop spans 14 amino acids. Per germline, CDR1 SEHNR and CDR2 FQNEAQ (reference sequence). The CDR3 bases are TGTGCCAGCAGCCAAACAGGGGGCGGGGCTGAAGCTTTCTTT. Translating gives CASSQTGGGAEAFF.

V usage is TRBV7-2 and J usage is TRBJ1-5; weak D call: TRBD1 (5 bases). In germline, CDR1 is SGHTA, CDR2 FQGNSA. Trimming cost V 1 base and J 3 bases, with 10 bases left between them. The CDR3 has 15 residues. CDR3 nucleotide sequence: TGTGCCAGCAGCTTAGGGGGCCATAACAATCAGCCCCAGCATTTT. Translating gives CASSLGGHNNQPQHF.

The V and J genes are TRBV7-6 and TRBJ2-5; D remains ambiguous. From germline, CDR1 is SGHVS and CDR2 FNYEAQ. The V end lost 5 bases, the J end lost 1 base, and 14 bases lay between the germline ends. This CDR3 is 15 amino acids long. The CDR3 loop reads CASSPMAVSQETQYF. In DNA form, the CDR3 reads TGTGCCAGCAGCCCCATGGCGGTGAGCCAAGAGACCCAGTACTTC.

This CDR3 is CSAFPASGNGVSGDTQYF. The DNA of the CDR3 is TGCAGTGCCTTTCCAGCTAGCGGGAACGGCGTGTCAGGGGATACGCAGTATTTT. The chain employs TRBV20-1 and TRBJ2-3, with TRBD2 matching over 9 bases. Losses at the gene ends were 6 bases for V and 6 bases for J; bases not matched to a gene: 22. The CDR3 runs 18 residues. CDR1 is DFQATT and CDR2 is SNEGSKA in the germline V gene (reference sequence).

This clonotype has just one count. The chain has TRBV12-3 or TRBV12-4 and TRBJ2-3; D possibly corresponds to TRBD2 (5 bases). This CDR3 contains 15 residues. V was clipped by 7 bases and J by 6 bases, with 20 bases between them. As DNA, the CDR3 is TGTGCCAGCATCCGCCACCTAACACTAGAGGATACGCAGTATTTT. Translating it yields CASIRHLTLEDTQYF.